Sequencing of this T cell receptor beta chain was carried out in a study of T-cell memory formation after mild COVID-19. Study in general: Largely, TCR clusters stayed within a single donor.

This clonotype showed up many times. Germline-derived CDR1 and CDR2 are SGDLS and YYNGEE. V was pared by 4 bases and J by 4 bases, with 15 bases between. The CDR3 is 15 amino acids. TCRdb itself ran the 5' RACE reads through MiXCR, one entry per CDR3 protein. The sample lists about 320,000 distinct CDR3 sequences; around an eighth were seen once. Sequencing used PBMCs or a T cell subset sorted from them (not recorded which). The chain couples TRBV9 to TRBJ2-1; D may match TRBD1 or TRBD2 (5 bases each). The source is a man younger than 35 who had mild COVID-19 (a few samples of this study predate the infection). Cell type and time point are not known. CDR3 residues: CASSSGTILYNEQFF. Here the CDR3 DNA reads TGTGCCAGCAGCTCCGGGACGATATTATACAATGAGCAGTTCTTC.